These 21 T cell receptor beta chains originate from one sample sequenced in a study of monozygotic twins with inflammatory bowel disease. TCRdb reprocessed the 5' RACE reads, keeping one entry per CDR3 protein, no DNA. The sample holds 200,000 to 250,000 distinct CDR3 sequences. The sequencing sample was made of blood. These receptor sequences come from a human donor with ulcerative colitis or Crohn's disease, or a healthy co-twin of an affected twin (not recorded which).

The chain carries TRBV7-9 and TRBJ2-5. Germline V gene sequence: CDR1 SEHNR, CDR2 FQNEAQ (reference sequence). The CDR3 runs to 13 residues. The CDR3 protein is CASSEAPEETQYF.

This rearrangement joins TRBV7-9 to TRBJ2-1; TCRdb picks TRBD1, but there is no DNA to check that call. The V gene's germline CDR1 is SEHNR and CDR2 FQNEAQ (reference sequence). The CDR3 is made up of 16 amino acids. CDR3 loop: CASSLGAPSSYNEQFF.

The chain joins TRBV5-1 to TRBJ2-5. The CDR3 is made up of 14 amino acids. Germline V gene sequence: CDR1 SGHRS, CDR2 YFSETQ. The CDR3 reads CASSLTTGKETQYF.

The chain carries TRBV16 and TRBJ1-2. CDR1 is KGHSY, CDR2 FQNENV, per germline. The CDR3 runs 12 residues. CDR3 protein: CASSLDVYGYTF.

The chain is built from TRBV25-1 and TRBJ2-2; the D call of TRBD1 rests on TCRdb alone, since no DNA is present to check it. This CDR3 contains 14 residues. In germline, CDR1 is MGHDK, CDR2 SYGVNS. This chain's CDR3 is CASSGPGLAGELFF.

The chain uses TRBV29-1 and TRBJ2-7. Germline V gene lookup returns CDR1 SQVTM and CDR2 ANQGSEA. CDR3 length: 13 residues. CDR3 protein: CSVVTDTEYEQYF.

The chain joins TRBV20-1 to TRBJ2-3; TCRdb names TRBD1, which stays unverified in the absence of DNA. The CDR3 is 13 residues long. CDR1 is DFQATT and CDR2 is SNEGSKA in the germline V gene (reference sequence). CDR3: CSAKGVGTDTQYF.

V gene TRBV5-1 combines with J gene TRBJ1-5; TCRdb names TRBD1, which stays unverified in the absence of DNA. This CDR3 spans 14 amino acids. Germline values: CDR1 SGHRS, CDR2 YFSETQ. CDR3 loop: CASSLGDPTQPQHF.

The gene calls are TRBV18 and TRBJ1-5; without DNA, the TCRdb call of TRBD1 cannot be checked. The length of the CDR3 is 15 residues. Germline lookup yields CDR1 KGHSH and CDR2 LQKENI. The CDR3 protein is CASSPGQASNQPQHF. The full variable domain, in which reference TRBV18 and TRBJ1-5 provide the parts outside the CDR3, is NAGVMQNPRHLVRRRGQEARLRCSPMKGHSHVYWYRQLPEEGLKFMVYLQKENIIDESGMPKERFSAEFPKEGPSILRIQQVVRGDSAAYFCASSPGQASNQPQHFGDGTRLSIL.

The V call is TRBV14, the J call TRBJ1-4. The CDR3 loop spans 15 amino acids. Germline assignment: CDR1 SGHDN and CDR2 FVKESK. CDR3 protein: CASSPSPATNEKLFF.

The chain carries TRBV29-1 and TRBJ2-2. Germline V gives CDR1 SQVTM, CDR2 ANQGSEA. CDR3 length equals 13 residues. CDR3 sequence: CSVVGKNTGELFF.

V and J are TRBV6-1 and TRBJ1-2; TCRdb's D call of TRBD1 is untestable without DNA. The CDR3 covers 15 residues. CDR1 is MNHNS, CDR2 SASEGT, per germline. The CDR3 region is CASRGQGASNYGYTF.

The CDR3 protein is CASSAANTEAFF. This chain links TRBV5-1 with TRBJ1-1. Per the germline V gene, CDR1 is SGHRS and CDR2 is YFSETQ. This CDR3 comprises 12 residues.

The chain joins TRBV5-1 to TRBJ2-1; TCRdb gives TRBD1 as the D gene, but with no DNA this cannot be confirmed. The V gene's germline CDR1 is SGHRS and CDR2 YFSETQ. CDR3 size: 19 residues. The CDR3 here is CASSLAPWGQVSSYNEQFF.

The CDR3 reads CASSTDGRDTQYF. This chain connects TRBV18 to TRBJ2-3. Germline CDR1 is KGHSH and CDR2 is LQKENI. This CDR3 spans 13 amino acids.

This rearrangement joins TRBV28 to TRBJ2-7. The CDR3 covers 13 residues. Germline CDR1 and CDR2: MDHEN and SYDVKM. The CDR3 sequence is CASSFSTAYEQYF.

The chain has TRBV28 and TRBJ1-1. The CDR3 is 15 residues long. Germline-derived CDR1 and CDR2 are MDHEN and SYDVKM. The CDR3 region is CASSAPGTGDTEAFF. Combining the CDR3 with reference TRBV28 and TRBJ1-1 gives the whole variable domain DVKVTQSSRYLVKRTGEKVFLECVQDMDHENMFWYRQDPGLGLRLIYFSYDVKMKEKGDIPEGYSVSREKKERFSLILESASTNQTSMYLCASSAPGTGDTEAFFGQGTRLTVV.

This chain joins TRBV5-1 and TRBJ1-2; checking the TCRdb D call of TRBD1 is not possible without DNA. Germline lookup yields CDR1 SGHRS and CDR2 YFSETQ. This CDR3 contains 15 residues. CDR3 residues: CASSLAQTGAYGYTF.

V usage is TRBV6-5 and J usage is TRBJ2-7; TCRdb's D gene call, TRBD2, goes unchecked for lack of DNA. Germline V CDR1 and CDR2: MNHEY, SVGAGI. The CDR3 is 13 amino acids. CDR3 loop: CASRGTSSYEQYF.

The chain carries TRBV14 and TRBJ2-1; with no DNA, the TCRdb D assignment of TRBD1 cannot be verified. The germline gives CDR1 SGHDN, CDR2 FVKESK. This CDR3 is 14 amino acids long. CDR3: CASSPQRGAGEQFF.

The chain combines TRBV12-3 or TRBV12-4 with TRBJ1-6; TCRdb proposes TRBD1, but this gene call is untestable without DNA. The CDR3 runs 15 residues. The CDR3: CASSRGATGGSPLHF.